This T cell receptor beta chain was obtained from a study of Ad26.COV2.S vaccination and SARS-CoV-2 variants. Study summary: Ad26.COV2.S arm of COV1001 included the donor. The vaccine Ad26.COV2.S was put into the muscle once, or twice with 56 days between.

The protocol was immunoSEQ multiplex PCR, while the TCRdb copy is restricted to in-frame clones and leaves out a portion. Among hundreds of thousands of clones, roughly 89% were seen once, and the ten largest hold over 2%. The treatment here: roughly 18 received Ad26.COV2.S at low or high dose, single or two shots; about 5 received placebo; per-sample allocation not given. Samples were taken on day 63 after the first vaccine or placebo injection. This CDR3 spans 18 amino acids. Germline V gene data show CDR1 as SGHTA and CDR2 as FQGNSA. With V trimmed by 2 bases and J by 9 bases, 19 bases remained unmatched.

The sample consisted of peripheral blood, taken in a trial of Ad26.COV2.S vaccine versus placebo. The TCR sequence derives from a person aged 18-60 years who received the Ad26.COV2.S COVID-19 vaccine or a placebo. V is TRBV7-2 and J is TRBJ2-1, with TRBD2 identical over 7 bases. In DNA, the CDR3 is TGTGCCAGCAGCTTAAGCGGGAACTCCGGGACTCCCGGGGGTGAGCAGTTCTTC. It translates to CASSLSGNSGTPGGEQFF. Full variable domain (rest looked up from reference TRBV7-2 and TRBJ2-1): GAGVSQSPSNKVTEKGKDVELRCDPISGHTALYWYRQSLGQGLEFLIYFQGNSAPDKSGLPSDRFSAERTGGSVSTLTIQRTQQEDSAVYLCASSLSGNSGTPGGEQFFGPGTRLTVL.